This entry features one TCR beta chain sequence. Its antigen is still unknown. It has no much larger one-base neighbor in the sample; base qualities were not kept. The germline ends are 12 bases apart after V is trimmed by 6 bases and J by 0 bases. The germline V gene sets CDR1 to SQVTM and CDR2 to ANQGSEA. Including cysteine and phenylalanine, the CDR3 has 13 amino acids. Only CDR3 DNA is held: 39 bases, read in frame from base 1. TCRbeta CDR3 regions were amplified from genomic DNA by means of the immunoSEQ Assay, a bias-controlled multiplex PCR. The original pipeline was this. The number of nucleated cells in each sample was estimated from the amplification of reference gene primers within the assay. To quantify the absolute abundance of each unique TCRbeta CDR3 rearrangement, sequence reads were collapsed and filtered. For each sample, productive Simpson clonality was calculated as the square root of Simpson's diversity index across productive rearrangements. TCRdb re-hosts the immuneACCESS table, in-frame sequences only. Its copies lack some clones; in the studies checked, an unresolved V gene accounts for under half of them, and the cause for the rest is not known. V, J and clone size derive from that table, while D and trimming were established from the DNA sequence. The table for this sample lists about 120,000 clones; around nine tenths of them were counted only once. Approximately 1.1% of the sample belongs to the ten largest clones.

The data belong to a study of blood T cell repertoires in COVID-19 (TCRdb year 2020). About the study as a whole: The collaborator samples originated in the United States, Italy and Spain and spanned the acute and convalescent phases of COVID-19. The material from the prospective study consisted of cDNA or gDNA derived from T cells, B-cell-depleted T cells, or PBMCs. Subjects who had been exposed to COVID-19, were actively infected with it, or had recovered from it provided the deeply sampled blood TCRbeta repertoires that made up the dataset. The repertoires were made available in a free public database intended to serve as a resource for research on the immune response to SARS-CoV-2. Samples came from the ongoing ImmuneRACE study (first 160 participants) plus 1,254 subjects from 6 global collaborators. The sample metadata nearly always contained a de-identified subject ID, COVID-19 status, age in years and sex. Where available, HLA class I and class II types were taken from metadata supplied by the sample provider and were not determined by assay-based typing.

The collaborating institutions used their own protocols to collect whole blood in K2EDTA tubes. For TCRbeta analysis, collaborators shipped samples in one of three forms: frozen whole blood, isolated PBMCs, or DNA extracted from either of those sample types. Overall study outcomes, separate from this receptor: The quantity of clinical and demographic metadata differed by source and by participant and was supplied without curation.

The TCR originated in a woman over 75 with acute or convalescent COVID-19. The sequencing input was peripheral blood. The rearrangement joined TRBV29-1 to TRBJ2-7; TRBD2 is a weak D gene call, 6 bases matching. The DNA is as follows: TGCAGCGTACAAAAGGGAGGCTCCTACGAGCAGTACTTC. Its amino acids are CSVQKGGSYEQYF.